Listed below are T cell receptor beta chains from one sample, sequenced in a study of neoadjuvant anti-PD-1 for oral cavity cancer. The method was immunoSEQ multiplex PCR; TCRdb's version includes in-frame clones alone and lacks a portion of them. The sample consists of some 40,000 clones, over 30% of them appearing once. The input for sequencing was tumor tissue, taken after nivolumab (anti-PD-1) treatment. These receptors were obtained from a person aged 40 to 85 with oral cavity squamous cell carcinoma. The CDR3 runs from the conserved cysteine through the conserved F or W. The D gene is left open where the match is weak. For some rows the clone size is stated as once, few or many, or as a class when expanded; others skip it.

j_gene: TRBJ1-1; v_gene: TRBV5-1; d_gene: .; abundance: .; CDR3aa: CASSLQGFEAFF; CDR3nt: TGCGCCAGCAGCTTGCAGGGGTTTGAAGCTTTCTTT
j_gene: TRBJ2-1; v_gene: TRBV19; d_gene: TRBD2; abundance: few; CDR3aa: CASTRGQRGGRNEQFF; CDR3nt: TGTGCCAGTACCCGGGGACAGCGGGGGGGCAGAAATGAGCAGTTCTTC
j_gene: TRBJ2-3; v_gene: TRBV9; d_gene: .; abundance: many; CDR3aa: CASSPSARGARTDTQYF; CDR3nt: TGTGCCAGCAGCCCATCTGCCCGGGGCGCACGCACAGATACGCAGTATTTT
j_gene: TRBJ2-2; v_gene: TRBV5-1; d_gene: .; abundance: .; CDR3aa: CASMISPGAGELFF; CDR3nt: TGCGCCAGCATGATTTCTCCCGGGGCCGGGGAGCTGTTTTTT
j_gene: TRBJ1-3; v_gene: TRBV30; d_gene: TRBD1; abundance: .; CDR3aa: CAWSVPQGGRSSGNTIYF; CDR3nt: TGTGCCTGGAGTGTACCCCAGGGGGGAAGAAGCTCTGGAAACACCATATATTTT
j_gene: TRBJ2-2; v_gene: TRBV25-1; d_gene: .; abundance: .; CDR3aa: CASSEAQVGTGELFF; CDR3nt: TGTGCCAGCAGTGAAGCACAGGTTGGAACCGGGGAGCTGTTTTTT
j_gene: TRBJ1-3; v_gene: TRBV7-2; d_gene: TRBD1; abundance: once; CDR3aa: CASSGQGLGTGNTIYF; CDR3nt: TGTGCCAGCAGCGGACAGGGCCTGGGCACTGGAAACACCATATATTTT
j_gene: TRBJ2-5; v_gene: TRBV25-1; d_gene: .; abundance: .; CDR3aa: CASSEGPNQETQYF; CDR3nt: TGTGCCAGCAGTGAAGGACCGAACCAAGAGACCCAGTACTTC
j_gene: TRBJ2-7; v_gene: TRBV4-1; d_gene: .; abundance: .; CDR3aa: CASSQENVPLTYEQYF; CDR3nt: TGCGCCAGCAGCCAAGAAAATGTACCCTTAACCTACGAGCAGTACTTC
j_gene: TRBJ1-1; v_gene: TRBV15; d_gene: .; abundance: many; CDR3aa: CATSRVPPTEAFF; CDR3nt: TGTGCCACCAGCAGAGTCCCACCGACTGAAGCTTTCTTT
j_gene: TRBJ2-2; v_gene: TRBV4-1; d_gene: TRBD1; abundance: .; CDR3aa: CASSQGQGVIDPGELFF; CDR3nt: TGCGCCAGCAGCCAAGGACAGGGGGTGATAGATCCCGGGGAGCTGTTTTTT
j_gene: TRBJ1-1; v_gene: TRBV6-6; d_gene: .; abundance: .; CDR3aa: CASIAGPWKGGTEAFF; CDR3nt: TGTGCCAGCATCGCGGGACCCTGGAAAGGTGGAACTGAAGCTTTCTTT
j_gene: TRBJ2-1; v_gene: TRBV4-1; d_gene: .; abundance: .; CDR3aa: CASSQEDYVAYNEQFF; CDR3nt: TGCGCCAGCAGCCAAGAAGATTATGTGGCCTACAATGAGCAGTTCTTC
j_gene: TRBJ1-1; v_gene: TRBV6-6; d_gene: .; abundance: few; CDR3aa: CASTITMNTEAFF; CDR3nt: TGTGCCAGCACCATAACCATGAACACTGAAGCTTTCTTT
j_gene: TRBJ1-1; v_gene: TRBV6-6; d_gene: TRBD1; abundance: once; CDR3aa: CASREGQGATFF; CDR3nt: TGTGCCAGCAGGGAGGGACAGGGGGCAACTTTCTTT
j_gene: TRBJ1-2; v_gene: TRBV9; d_gene: .; abundance: .; CDR3aa: CASSVGWTVNYGYTF; CDR3nt: TGTGCCAGCAGCGTAGGGTGGACGGTTAACTATGGCTACACCTTC
j_gene: TRBJ1-5; v_gene: TRBV6-4; d_gene: TRBD1; abundance: .; CDR3aa: CASTLQGNDQPQHF; CDR3nt: TGTGCCAGCACTCTACAGGGGAACGATCAGCCCCAGCATTTT
j_gene: TRBJ2-1; v_gene: TRBV6-6; d_gene: TRBD2; abundance: few; CDR3aa: CASTTGGMHEQFF; CDR3nt: TGTGCCAGCACCACGGGGGGGATGCATGAGCAGTTCTTC
j_gene: TRBJ1-3; v_gene: TRBV6-4; d_gene: .; abundance: few; CDR3aa: CASSDIAASSGNTIYF; CDR3nt: TGTGCCAGCAGTGACATTGCGGCGAGCTCTGGAAACACCATATATTTT
j_gene: TRBJ1-2; v_gene: TRBV19; d_gene: .; abundance: .; CDR3aa: CASSNEEAKLGYNGYTF; CDR3nt: TGTGCCAGTAGTAATGAGGAGGCGAAATTAGGCTACAATGGCTACACCTTC
j_gene: TRBJ2-5; v_gene: TRBV4-1; d_gene: TRBD2; abundance: .; CDR3aa: CASSQERRLAGETQYF; CDR3nt: TGCGCCAGCAGCCAAGAAAGGCGGCTAGCGGGAGAGACCCAGTACTTC
j_gene: TRBJ1-2; v_gene: TRBV28; d_gene: .; abundance: .; CDR3aa: CASKTPRDPYGYTF; CDR3nt: TGTGCCAGCAAAACCCCCCGGGACCCATATGGCTACACCTTC
j_gene: TRBJ2-7; v_gene: TRBV6-1; d_gene: .; abundance: .; CDR3aa: CASSEVPTEQYF; CDR3nt: TGTGCCAGCAGTGAAGTCCCAACGGAGCAGTACTTC
j_gene: TRBJ1-2; v_gene: TRBV6-5; d_gene: .; abundance: many; CDR3aa: CASSLQGGWHYGYTF; CDR3nt: TGTGCCAGCAGTTTACAGGGAGGGTGGCACTATGGCTACACCTTC
j_gene: TRBJ1-1; v_gene: TRBV7-3; d_gene: .; abundance: many; CDR3aa: CASSPGGGMNTEAFF; CDR3nt: TGTGCCAGCAGCCCCGGCGGGGGGATGAACACTGAAGCTTTCTTT
j_gene: TRBJ2-4; v_gene: TRBV28; d_gene: .; abundance: .; CDR3aa: CAIQTQGAKNIQYF; CDR3nt: TGTGCCATCCAAACTCAGGGAGCCAAAAACATTCAGTACTTC
j_gene: TRBJ2-3; v_gene: TRBV11-3; d_gene: TRBD1; abundance: few; CDR3aa: CASSLGGTGAWDTQYF; CDR3nt: TGTGCCAGCAGCTTAGGAGGGACAGGGGCTTGGGATACGCAGTATTTT
j_gene: TRBJ2-5; v_gene: TRBV2; d_gene: TRBD1; abundance: few; CDR3aa: CASSFGTGQETQYF; CDR3nt: TGTGCCAGCAGTTTCGGGACAGGACAAGAGACCCAGTACTTC
j_gene: TRBJ2-3; v_gene: TRBV2; d_gene: TRBD2; abundance: .; CDR3aa: CANSYPGLAGIRTSTDTQYF; CDR3nt: TGTGCCAATTCCTACCCGGGACTAGCGGGGATCCGTACTAGCACAGATACGCAGTATTTT
j_gene: TRBJ1-5; v_gene: TRBV27; d_gene: .; abundance: .; CDR3aa: CASSHDRPSGTGSTPQHF; CDR3nt: TGTGCCAGCAGCCACGATAGACCCTCTGGGACGGGCTCTACGCCCCAGCATTTT
j_gene: TRBJ2-1; v_gene: TRBV27; d_gene: .; abundance: few; CDR3aa: CASRLNNEQFF; CDR3nt: TGTGCCAGCAGACTTAACAATGAGCAGTTCTTC
j_gene: TRBJ2-1; v_gene: TRBV7-9; d_gene: .; abundance: few; CDR3aa: CASSRQGEQFF; CDR3nt: TGTGCCAGCAGCCGACAAGGTGAGCAGTTCTTC
j_gene: TRBJ2-7; v_gene: TRBV15; d_gene: .; abundance: .; CDR3aa: CATSVGTAYEQYF; CDR3nt: TGTGCCACCAGCGTAGGGACTGCCTACGAGCAGTACTTC
j_gene: TRBJ2-3; v_gene: TRBV7-3; d_gene: .; abundance: few; CDR3aa: CASSLIWARTDTQYF; CDR3nt: TGTGCCAGCAGCTTAATTTGGGCCCGCACAGATACGCAGTATTTT
j_gene: TRBJ2-1; v_gene: TRBV27; d_gene: .; abundance: .; CDR3aa: CASSLSSWVSYNEQFF; CDR3nt: TGTGCCAGCAGTTTATCTAGCTGGGTCTCCTACAATGAGCAGTTCTTC
j_gene: TRBJ2-5; v_gene: TRBV5-1; d_gene: .; abundance: few; CDR3aa: CASSWGSQETQYF; CDR3nt: TGCGCCAGCAGCTGGGGATCTCAAGAGACCCAGTACTTC
j_gene: TRBJ2-1; v_gene: TRBV5-1; d_gene: TRBD2; abundance: .; CDR3aa: CASSTGGGYYNEQFF; CDR3nt: TGCGCCAGCAGCACGGGAGGGGGTTATTACAATGAGCAGTTCTTC
j_gene: TRBJ2-7; v_gene: TRBV15; d_gene: .; abundance: .; CDR3aa: CATSVFTGTALGEQYF; CDR3nt: TGTGCCACCAGCGTTTTTACCGGGACGGCGCTGGGCGAGCAGTACTTC
j_gene: TRBJ1-2; v_gene: TRBV5-1; d_gene: .; abundance: .; CDR3aa: CASSYTGNGYTF; CDR3nt: TGCGCCAGCAGCTACACAGGGAATGGCTACACCTTC
j_gene: TRBJ1-4; v_gene: TRBV4-1; d_gene: .; abundance: .; CDR3aa: CASSQILGRRWNEKLFF; CDR3nt: TGCGCCAGCAGCCAAATCTTAGGACGGAGATGGAATGAAAAACTGTTTTTT
j_gene: TRBJ1-2; v_gene: TRBV5-6; d_gene: .; abundance: once; CDR3aa: CASSFGLWGSGRLMDYTF; CDR3nt: TGTGCCAGCAGCTTCGGCTTATGGGGCTCAGGTCGTTTGATGGACTACACCTTC
j_gene: TRBJ1-1; v_gene: TRBV5-1; d_gene: .; abundance: many; CDR3aa: CASSGNTEAFF; CDR3nt: TGCGCCAGCAGCGGAAACACTGAAGCTTTCTTT
j_gene: TRBJ2-3; v_gene: TRBV5-1; d_gene: TRBD2; abundance: .; CDR3aa: CASSSRTSNTDTQYF; CDR3nt: TGCGCCAGCAGCTCCCGGACTAGCAACACAGATACGCAGTATTTT
j_gene: TRBJ1-5; v_gene: TRBV19; d_gene: .; abundance: .; CDR3aa: CASVGSVVRPQHF; CDR3nt: TGTGCCAGCGTGGGATCGGTAGTGAGGCCCCAGCATTTT
j_gene: TRBJ2-7; v_gene: TRBV7-6; d_gene: TRBD2; abundance: few; CDR3aa: CASSLAGASGGRYEQYF; CDR3nt: TGTGCCAGCAGCTTAGCGGGGGCTAGCGGGGGGAGGTACGAGCAGTACTTC
j_gene: TRBJ1-6; v_gene: TRBV30; d_gene: .; abundance: .; CDR3aa: CAWRGGIQNSPLHF; CDR3nt: TGTGCCTGGAGGGGAGGCATTCAGAATTCACCCCTCCACTTT
j_gene: TRBJ1-1; v_gene: TRBV29-1; d_gene: TRBD1; abundance: .; CDR3aa: CSAHRTGRTEAFF; CDR3nt: TGCAGCGCACATCGGACAGGGCGGACTGAAGCTTTCTTT
j_gene: TRBJ1-4; v_gene: TRBV28; d_gene: .; abundance: .; CDR3aa: CASSGRSLAGREWGEKLFF; CDR3nt: TGTGCCAGCAGTGGTCGATCACTCGCGGGGCGGGAATGGGGTGAAAAACTGTTTTTT
j_gene: TRBJ2-3; v_gene: TRBV30; d_gene: TRBD1; abundance: .; CDR3aa: CAWSVGALGGGDTQYF; CDR3nt: TGTGCCTGGAGTGTAGGCGCATTAGGGGGCGGAGATACGCAGTATTTT
j_gene: TRBJ2-7; v_gene: TRBV30; d_gene: .; abundance: few; CDR3aa: CAWSVVDEQYF; CDR3nt: TGTGCCTGGAGTGTAGTGGACGAGCAGTACTTC
j_gene: TRBJ2-3; v_gene: TRBV4-1; d_gene: .; abundance: .; CDR3aa: CASSQIGQFDGDTQYF; CDR3nt: TGCGCCAGCAGCCAAATAGGGCAGTTTGATGGAGATACGCAGTATTTT
j_gene: TRBJ1-2; v_gene: TRBV5-1; d_gene: .; abundance: hyperexpanded; CDR3aa: CASSLRSGVNGYTF; CDR3nt: TGCGCCAGCAGCTTGCGTTCGGGGGTTAATGGCTACACCTTC
j_gene: TRBJ2-1; v_gene: TRBV7-3; d_gene: .; abundance: .; CDR3aa: CASSSQGREQFF; CDR3nt: TGTGCCAGCAGCTCACAGGGGAGGGAGCAGTTCTTC